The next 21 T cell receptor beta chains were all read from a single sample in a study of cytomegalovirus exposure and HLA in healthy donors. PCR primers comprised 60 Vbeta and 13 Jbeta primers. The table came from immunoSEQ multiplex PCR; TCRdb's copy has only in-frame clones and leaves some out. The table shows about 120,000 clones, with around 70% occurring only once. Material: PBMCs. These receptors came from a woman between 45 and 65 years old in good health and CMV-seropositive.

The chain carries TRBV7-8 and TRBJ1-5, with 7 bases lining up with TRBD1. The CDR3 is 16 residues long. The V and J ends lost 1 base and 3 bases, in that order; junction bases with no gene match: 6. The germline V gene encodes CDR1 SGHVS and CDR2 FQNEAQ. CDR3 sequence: CASSLEGRGVNQPQHF. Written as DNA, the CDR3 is TGTGCCAGCAGCTTAGAAGGCAGGGGGGTCAATCAGCCCCAGCATTTT.

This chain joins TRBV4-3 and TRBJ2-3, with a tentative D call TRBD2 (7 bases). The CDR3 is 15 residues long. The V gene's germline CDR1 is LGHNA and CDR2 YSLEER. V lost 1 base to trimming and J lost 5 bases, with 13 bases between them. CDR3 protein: CASSQVSGGLDTQYF. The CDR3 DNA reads TGCGCCAGCAGCCAAGTTTCGGGGGGCCTAGATACGCAGTATTTT.

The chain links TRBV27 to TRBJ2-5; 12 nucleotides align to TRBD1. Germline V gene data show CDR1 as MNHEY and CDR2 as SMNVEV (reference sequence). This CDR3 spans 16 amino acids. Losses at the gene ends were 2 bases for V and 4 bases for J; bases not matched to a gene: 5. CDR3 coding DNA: TGTGCCAGCAGTTTAATGGGACAGGGGGCTCGAGAGACCCAGTACTTC. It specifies CASSLMGQGARETQYF.

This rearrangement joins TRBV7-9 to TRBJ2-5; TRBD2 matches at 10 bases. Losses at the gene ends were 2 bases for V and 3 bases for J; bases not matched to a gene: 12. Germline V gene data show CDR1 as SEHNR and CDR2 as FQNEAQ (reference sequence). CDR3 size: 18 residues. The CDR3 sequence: CASSLPPRLAGAKETQYF. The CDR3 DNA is TGTGCCAGCAGCTTACCGCCCCGGCTAGCGGGAGCGAAAGAGACCCAGTACTTC. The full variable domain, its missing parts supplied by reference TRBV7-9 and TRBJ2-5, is DTGVSQNPRHKITKRGQNVTFRCDPISEHNRLYWYRQTLGQGPEFLTYFQNEAQLEKSRLLSDRFSAERPKGSFSTLEIQRTEQGDSAMYLCASSLPPRLAGAKETQYFGPGTRLLVL.

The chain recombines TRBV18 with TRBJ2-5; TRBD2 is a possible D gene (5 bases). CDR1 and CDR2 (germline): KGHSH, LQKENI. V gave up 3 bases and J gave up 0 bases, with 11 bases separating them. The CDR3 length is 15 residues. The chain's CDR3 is CASSPTIQNQETQYF. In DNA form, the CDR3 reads TGTGCCAGCTCACCGACTATACAAAACCAAGAGACCCAGTACTTC.

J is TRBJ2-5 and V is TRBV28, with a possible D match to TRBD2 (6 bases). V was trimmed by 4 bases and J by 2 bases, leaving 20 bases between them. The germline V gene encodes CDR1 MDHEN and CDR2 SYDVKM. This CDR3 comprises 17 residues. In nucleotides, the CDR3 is TGTGCCAGCAGTTATCACCATCGCGCTAGCGAACAAGAGACCCAGTACTTC. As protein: CASSYHHRASEQETQYF.

The CDR3 protein is CAWSPAGTGRTEAFF. The CDR3, as DNA: TGTGCCTGGAGTCCAGCCGGGACAGGGAGGACTGAAGCTTTCTTT. V gene TRBV30 combines with J gene TRBJ1-1; 9 bases agree with TRBD1. V gave up 2 bases and J gave up 5 bases; unmatched junction bases: 9. Germline V gene lookup returns CDR1 GTSNPN and CDR2 SVGIG (reference sequence). The CDR3 has 15 residues.

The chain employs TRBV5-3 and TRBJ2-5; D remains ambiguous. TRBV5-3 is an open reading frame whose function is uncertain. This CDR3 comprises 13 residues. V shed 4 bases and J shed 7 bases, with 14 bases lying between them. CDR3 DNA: TGTGCCAGAAGCCCGCTAGTTCGGTGGACCCAGTACTTC. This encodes CARSPLVRWTQYF.

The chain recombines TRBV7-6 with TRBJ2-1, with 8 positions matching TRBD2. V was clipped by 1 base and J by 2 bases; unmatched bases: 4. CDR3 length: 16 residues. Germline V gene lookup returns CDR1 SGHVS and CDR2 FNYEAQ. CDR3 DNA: TGTGCCAGCAGCTTAGAGGCGGGGGGCGCCTACAATGAGCAGTTCTTC. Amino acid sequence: CASSLEAGGAYNEQFF.

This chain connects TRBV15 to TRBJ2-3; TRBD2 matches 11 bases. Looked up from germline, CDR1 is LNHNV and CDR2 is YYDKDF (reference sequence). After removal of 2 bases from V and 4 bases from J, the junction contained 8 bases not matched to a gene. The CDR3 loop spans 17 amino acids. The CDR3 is CATSRLAGGPSPDTQYF. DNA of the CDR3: TGTGCCACCAGCAGACTAGCGGGGGGACCAAGCCCAGATACGCAGTATTTT. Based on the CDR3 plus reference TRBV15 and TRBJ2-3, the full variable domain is DAMVIQNPRYQVTQFGKPVTLSCSQTLNHNVMYWYQQKSSQAPKLLFHYYDKDFNNEADTPDNFQSRRPNTSFCFLDIRSPGLGDTAMYLCATSRLAGGPSPDTQYFGPGTRLTVL.

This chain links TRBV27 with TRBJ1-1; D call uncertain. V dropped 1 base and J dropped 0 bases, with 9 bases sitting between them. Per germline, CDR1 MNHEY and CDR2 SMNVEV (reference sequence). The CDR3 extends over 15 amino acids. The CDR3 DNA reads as TGTGCCAGCAGTTTATTTGGCCACCTGAACACTGAAGCTTTCTTT. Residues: CASSLFGHLNTEAFF.

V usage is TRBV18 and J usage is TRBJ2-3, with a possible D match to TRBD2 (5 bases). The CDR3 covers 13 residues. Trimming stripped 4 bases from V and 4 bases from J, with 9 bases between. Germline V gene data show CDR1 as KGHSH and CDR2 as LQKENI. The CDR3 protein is CASSLLVADTQYF. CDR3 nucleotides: TGTGCCAGCTCACTACTAGTAGCAGATACGCAGTATTTT.

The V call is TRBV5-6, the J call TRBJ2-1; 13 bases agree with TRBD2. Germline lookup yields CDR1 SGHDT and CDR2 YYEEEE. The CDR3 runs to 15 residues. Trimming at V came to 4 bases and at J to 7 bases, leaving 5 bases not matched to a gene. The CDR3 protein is CASSPPTSGRNEQFF. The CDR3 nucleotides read TGTGCCAGCAGCCCCCCGACTAGCGGGAGGAATGAGCAGTTCTTC.

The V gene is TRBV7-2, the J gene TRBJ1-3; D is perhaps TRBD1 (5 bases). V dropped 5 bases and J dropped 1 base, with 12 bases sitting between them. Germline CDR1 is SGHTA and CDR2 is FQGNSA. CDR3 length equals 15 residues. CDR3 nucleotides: TGTGCCAGCAGCCCATGGACAATGTCTGGAAACACCATATATTTT. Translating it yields CASSPWTMSGNTIYF.

The CDR3 sequence is CSVVGSGGIGELFF. CDR3 sequence (DNA): TGCAGCGTTGTGGGTAGCGGGGGGATCGGGGAGCTGTTTTTT. The chain employs TRBV29-1 and TRBJ2-2, with 10 positions matching TRBD2. Losses at the gene ends were 4 bases for V and 7 bases for J; bases not matched to a gene: 6. Per the germline V gene, CDR1 is SQVTM and CDR2 is ANQGSEA. CDR3 size: 14 residues.

CDR3 sequence reads: CASSQEPGGRGYPYEQYF. CDR3 bases: TGCGCCAGCAGCCAAGAGCCTGGAGGCAGGGGCTATCCCTACGAGCAGTACTTC. The chain employs TRBV4-1 and TRBJ2-7, with D perhaps matching TRBD1 (6 bases). Trimming removed 0 bases from V and 2 bases from J, with 20 bases in between. The CDR3 consists of 18 residues. Germline V gives CDR1 MGHRA, CDR2 YSYEKL.

The CDR3 DNA reads as TGTGCCAGCTCACCCACACCCGGGACAGGAACCTACGAGCAGTACTTC. As protein: CASSPTPGTGTYEQYF. This chain uses TRBV18 with TRBJ2-7, with TRBD1 matching 8 bases. Germline trimming cut 3 bases from V and 2 bases from J; bases unmatched to any gene: 9. The CDR3 totals 16 residues. Germline loops: CDR1 KGHSH, CDR2 LQKENI.

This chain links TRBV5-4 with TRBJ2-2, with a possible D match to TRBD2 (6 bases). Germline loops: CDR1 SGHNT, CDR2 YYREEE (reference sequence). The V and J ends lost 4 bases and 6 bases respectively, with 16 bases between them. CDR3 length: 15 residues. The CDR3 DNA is TGTGCCAGCAGCCCCGGGACCCCGGGAGCCGGGGAGCTGTTTTTT. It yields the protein CASSPGTPGAGELFF.

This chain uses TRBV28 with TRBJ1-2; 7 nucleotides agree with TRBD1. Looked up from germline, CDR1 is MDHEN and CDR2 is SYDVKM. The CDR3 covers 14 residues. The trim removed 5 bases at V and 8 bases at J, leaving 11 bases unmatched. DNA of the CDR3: TGTGCCAGCAGTCTCATGGACAGGCTGGGCGGCTACACCTTC. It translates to CASSLMDRLGGYTF.

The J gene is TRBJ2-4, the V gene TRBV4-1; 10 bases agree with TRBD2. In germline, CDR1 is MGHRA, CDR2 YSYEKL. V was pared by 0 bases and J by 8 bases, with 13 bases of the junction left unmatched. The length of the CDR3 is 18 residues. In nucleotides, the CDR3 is TGCGCCAGCAGCCAAGATAGTCAGCGGGGGGGCCTGTGGGACATTCAGTACTTC. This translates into CASSQDSQRGGLWDIQYF.

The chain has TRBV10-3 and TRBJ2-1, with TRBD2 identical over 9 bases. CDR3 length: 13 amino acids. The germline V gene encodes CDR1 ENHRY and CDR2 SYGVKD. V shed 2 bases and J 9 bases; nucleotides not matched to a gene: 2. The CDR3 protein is CAISEGAGGEQFF. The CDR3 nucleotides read TGTGCCATCAGTGAGGGAGCGGGAGGTGAGCAGTTCTTC.